Listed here is a single T cell receptor (beta chain). The data were taken from a study of blood T cell repertoires in COVID-19. In the authors' methods: Estimated nucleated cell counts came from reference gene primer amplification. Assay used: immunoSEQ multiplex PCR; TCRdb lists only in-frame clones, some missing. That table supplies the V and J calls and clone size; D and trimming were determined from the DNA. Found here are 80,000 to 130,000 clones, around 90% of them singletons; the top ten hold around 5.7%. Sequencing was carried out using peripheral blood. This clonotype originated in a man in his sixties or seventies with acute or convalescent COVID-19.

The CDR3 spells CASTFRGNQPQHF. DNA for the CDR3: TGTGCCAGCACCTTTCGAGGTAATCAGCCCCAGCATTTT. The chain recombines TRBV12-3 or TRBV12-4 with TRBJ1-5; unclear D gene. There are 13 residues in the CDR3. V was clipped by 7 bases and J by 4 bases, with 11 bases between them.